These 24 T cell receptor beta chains were all obtained from the same sample, sequenced in a study of T cells expressing NK-cell markers (dated by TCRdb to the early 2020s). Libraries were built with 5' RACE. This sample was sequenced with an Illumina HiSeq 2000. With the reads reprocessed by TCRdb, a single entry stands for each CDR3 protein sequence and no DNA is reported. This sample's table lists some 140,000 distinct CDR3 sequences. Together, the top ten hold less than 40% of the sample. Sequencing used blood T cells: a sorted CD56 or NKG2C T cell subset, CD4+ or CD8+ T cells, or bulk PBMC T cells (not recorded which). The receptors originated from a woman aged 45-59 years in good health. Donor details come from another sample of the same person, matched by shared clones.

The chain has TRBV27 and TRBJ2-5. The CDR3 is made up of 13 amino acids. From germline, CDR1 is MNHEY and CDR2 SMNVEV (reference sequence). CDR3 sequence: CASSRTYGETQYF.

V and J are TRBV6-1 and TRBJ1-1. CDR3 length equals 15 residues. Germline CDR1 is MNHNS and CDR2 is SASEGT. CDR3 protein: CASSERSVSWVEAFF.

The chain combines TRBV3-1 with TRBJ2-7. The CDR3 runs 13 residues. Per the germline V gene, CDR1 is LGHDT and CDR2 is YNNKEL (reference sequence). The CDR3 protein is CASSQGSLYEQYF.

J is TRBJ2-7 and V is TRBV7-8. CDR3 length: 17 amino acids. The germline V gene has CDR1 SGHVS and CDR2 FQNEAQ. CDR3 in amino acids: CASSLVSSGPSLYEQYF. Drawing the rest from reference TRBV7-8 and TRBJ2-7, the complete variable domain is GAGVSQSPRYKVAKRGQDVALRCDPISGHVSLFWYQQALGQGPEFLTYFQNEAQLDKSGLPSDRFFAERPEGSVSTLKIQRTQQEDSAVYLCASSLVSSGPSLYEQYFGPGTRLTVT.

The V gene is TRBV27, the J gene TRBJ2-5; absent DNA, TCRdb's TRBD2 call cannot be checked. Germline assignment: CDR1 MNHEY and CDR2 SMNVEV (reference sequence). The CDR3 sequence is 16 residues long. CDR3 loop: CAIPRGLADSLETQYF.

The CDR3 loop is CASSGLAGGRETQYF. The V gene is TRBV10-1, the J gene TRBJ2-5; TCRdb's D call, TRBD2, is unchecked because there is no DNA. Germline V lookup: CDR1 WNHNN, CDR2 SYGVQD (reference sequence). The CDR3 contains 15 residues.

The chain joins TRBV9 to TRBJ2-7. This CDR3 is 14 amino acids long. Germline V gene sequence: CDR1 SGDLS, CDR2 YYNGEE. This chain's CDR3 is CASSENGDAYEQYF.

The chain employs TRBV7-9 and TRBJ2-2. This CDR3 spans 16 amino acids. Germline V CDR1 and CDR2: SEHNR, FQNEAQ (reference sequence). This CDR3 is CASSFRPDEYTGELFF.

This chain joins TRBV13 and TRBJ2-7. Germline V CDR1 and CDR2: PRHDT, FYEKMQ (reference sequence). This CDR3 comprises 13 residues. The CDR3: CASSLGAEVEQYF.

This chain uses TRBV20-1 with TRBJ2-7; TCRdb picks TRBD2, but there is no DNA to check that call. The CDR3 contains 14 residues. Germline-derived CDR1 and CDR2 are DFQATT and SNEGSKA (reference sequence). CDR3 residues: CSAIPSGLNYEQYF.

The chain has TRBV15 and TRBJ2-3. CDR1 and CDR2 from the germline V gene are LNHNV and YYDKDF (reference sequence). The length of the CDR3 is 12 residues. CDR3 in amino acids: CATSRDADTQYF.

The chain couples TRBV6-5 to TRBJ1-2; TCRdb indicates TRBD1, and absent DNA this call remains unverified. Germline assignment: CDR1 MNHEY and CDR2 SVGAGI. The CDR3 is 16 amino acids. CDR3 protein: CASSYSSRDGTYGYTF.

The chain employs TRBV3-1 and TRBJ1-1. The CDR3 consists of 16 residues. CDR1 and CDR2 from the germline V gene are LGHDT and YNNKEL (reference sequence). CDR3 amino acids: CASSHSTRVQNTEAFF.

The chain is built from TRBV29-1 and TRBJ2-2; no DNA is available, so the TRBD1 call from TCRdb remains unchecked. This CDR3 is built from 12 residues. CDR1 and CDR2 (germline): SQVTM, ANQGSEA. The CDR3 region is CSVPRGTGELFF.

The chain joins TRBV4-1 to TRBJ2-1; TCRdb reports TRBD2, a call that lacks DNA to check it against. The CDR3 contains 18 residues. Germline assignment: CDR1 MGHRA and CDR2 YSYEKL. The CDR3 loop is CASSQDRLAGGRGNEQFF.

The V gene is TRBV10-2, the J gene TRBJ1-1; TCRdb's D call of TRBD1 is untestable without DNA. The CDR3 consists of 16 residues. Germline CDR1 reads WSHSY; CDR2 reads SAAADI. CDR3 residues: CASSDIGGQGRTEAFF.

The genes are TRBV5-1 and TRBJ2-7. CDR1 and CDR2 (germline): SGHRS, YFSETQ. The CDR3 has 15 residues. This CDR3 is CASSLVSVSSYEQYF.

The chain links TRBV24-1 to TRBJ1-1; TCRdb selects TRBD1, and the lack of DNA leaves this call unchecked. Germline CDR1 reads KGHDR; CDR2 reads SFDVKD. CDR3 length: 15 residues. This CDR3 reads CATSVAGQGVNEAFF.

The V call is TRBV19, the J call TRBJ1-1. Germline V gene lookup returns CDR1 LNHDA and CDR2 SQIVND (reference sequence). CDR3 length: 13 residues. The CDR3 is CASSWAQNTEAFF.

The chain has TRBV7-2 and TRBJ2-3; checking the TCRdb D call of TRBD2 is not possible without DNA. Per the germline V gene, CDR1 is SGHTA and CDR2 is FQGNSA. The CDR3 consists of 17 residues. CDR3: CASSLAVGEWGTDTQYF.

The chain employs TRBV15 and TRBJ2-7; absent DNA, TCRdb's TRBD1 call cannot be checked. The CDR3 spans 15 residues. Germline V gene sequence: CDR1 LNHNV, CDR2 YYDKDF (reference sequence). CDR3 sequence reads: CATSRANRGGHEQYF. Variable domain in full (rest from reference TRBV15 and TRBJ2-7): DAMVIQNPRYQVTQFGKPVTLSCSQTLNHNVMYWYQQKSSQAPKLLFHYYDKDFNNEADTPDNFQSRRPNTSFCFLDIRSPGLGDTAMYLCATSRANRGGHEQYFGPGTRLTVT.

This chain joins TRBV18 and TRBJ1-2. CDR1 and CDR2 (germline): KGHSH, LQKENI. This CDR3 is 11 amino acids long. CDR3 sequence reads: CASSGPSGYTF.

The V and J genes are TRBV9 and TRBJ2-6. The CDR3 covers 15 residues. Looked up from germline, CDR1 is SGDLS and CDR2 is YYNGEE. CDR3 protein: CASSGLNSGANVLTF.

The chain employs TRBV27 and TRBJ2-3; TCRdb calls TRBD2, which cannot be checked without DNA. There are 15 residues in the CDR3. Germline V gene sequence: CDR1 MNHEY, CDR2 SMNVEV (reference sequence). The CDR3 protein is CASSLKGLLTDTQYF.